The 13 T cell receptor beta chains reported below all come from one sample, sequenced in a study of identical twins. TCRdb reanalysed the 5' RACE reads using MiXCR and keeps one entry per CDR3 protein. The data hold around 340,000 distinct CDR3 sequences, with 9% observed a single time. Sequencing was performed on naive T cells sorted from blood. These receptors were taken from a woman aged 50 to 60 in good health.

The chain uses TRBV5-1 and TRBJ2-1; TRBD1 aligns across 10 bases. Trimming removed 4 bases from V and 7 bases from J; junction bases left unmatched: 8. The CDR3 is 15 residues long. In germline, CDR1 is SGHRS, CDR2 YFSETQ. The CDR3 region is CASSIPGQGMNEQFF. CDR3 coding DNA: TGCGCCAGCAGCATACCGGGACAGGGGATGAATGAGCAGTTCTTC. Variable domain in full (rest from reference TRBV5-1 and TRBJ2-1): KAGVTQTPRYLIKTRGQQVTLSCSPISGHRSVSWYQQTPGQGLQFLFEYFSETQRNKGNFPGRFSGRQFSNSRSEMNVSTLELGDSALYLCASSIPGQGMNEQFFGPGTRLTVL.

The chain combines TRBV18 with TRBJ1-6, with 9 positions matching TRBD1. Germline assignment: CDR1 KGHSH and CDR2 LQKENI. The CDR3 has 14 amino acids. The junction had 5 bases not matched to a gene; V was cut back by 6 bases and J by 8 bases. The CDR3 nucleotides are TGTGCCAGCTCGCTCCGGGACAGGGATTCACCCCTCCACTTT. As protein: CASSLRDRDSPLHF.

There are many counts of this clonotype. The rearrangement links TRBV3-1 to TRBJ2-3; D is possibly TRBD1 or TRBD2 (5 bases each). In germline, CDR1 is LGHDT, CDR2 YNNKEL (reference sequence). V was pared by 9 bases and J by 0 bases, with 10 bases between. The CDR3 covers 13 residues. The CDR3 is CASTGPSTDTQYF. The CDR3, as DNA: TGTGCCAGTACGGGACCCAGCACAGATACGCAGTATTTT.

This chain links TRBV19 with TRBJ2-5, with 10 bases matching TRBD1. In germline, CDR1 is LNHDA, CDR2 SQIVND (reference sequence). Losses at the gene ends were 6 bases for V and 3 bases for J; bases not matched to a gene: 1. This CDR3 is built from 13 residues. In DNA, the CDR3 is TGTGCCAGTAGCGGACAGGGGGAAGAGACCCAGTACTTC. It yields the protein CASSGQGEETQYF.

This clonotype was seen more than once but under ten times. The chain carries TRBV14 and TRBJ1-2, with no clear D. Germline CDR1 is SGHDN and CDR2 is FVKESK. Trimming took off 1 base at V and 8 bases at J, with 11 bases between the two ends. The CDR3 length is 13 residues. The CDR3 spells CASSQVLRGGYTF. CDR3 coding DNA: TGTGCCAGCAGCCAAGTCCTTCGAGGCGGCTACACCTTC.

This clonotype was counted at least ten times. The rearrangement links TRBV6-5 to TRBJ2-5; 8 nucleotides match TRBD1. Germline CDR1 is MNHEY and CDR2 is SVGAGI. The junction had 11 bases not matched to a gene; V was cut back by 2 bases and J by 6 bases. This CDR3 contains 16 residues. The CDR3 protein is CASSYIGQGSRKTQYF. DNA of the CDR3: TGTGCCAGCAGTTACATCGGACAGGGTAGTAGGAAGACCCAGTACTTC.

The CDR3 nucleotides read TGTGCCAGCAGCGTTAGCGGGATAATGAACAATGAGCAGTTCTTC. Protein sequence: CASSVSGIMNNEQFF. The chain recombines TRBV9 with TRBJ2-1, with 8 bases identical to TRBD2. The CDR3 has 15 residues. J gave up 5 bases and V 2 bases, and 6 bases lay outside the gene matches. Germline CDR1 is SGDLS and CDR2 is YYNGEE.

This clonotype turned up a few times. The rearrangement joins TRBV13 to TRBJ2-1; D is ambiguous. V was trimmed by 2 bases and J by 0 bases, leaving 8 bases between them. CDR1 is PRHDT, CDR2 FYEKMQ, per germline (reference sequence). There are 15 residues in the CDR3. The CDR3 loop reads CASSLFQSSYNEQFF. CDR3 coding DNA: TGTGCCAGCAGCTTATTTCAGAGCTCCTACAATGAGCAGTTCTTC.

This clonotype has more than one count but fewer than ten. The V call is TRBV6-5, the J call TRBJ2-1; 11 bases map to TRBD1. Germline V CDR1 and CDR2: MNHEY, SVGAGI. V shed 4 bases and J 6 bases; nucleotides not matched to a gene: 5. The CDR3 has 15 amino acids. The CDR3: CASSSNGQGANEQFF. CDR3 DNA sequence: TGTGCCAGCAGTTCAAATGGACAGGGGGCCAATGAGCAGTTCTTC.

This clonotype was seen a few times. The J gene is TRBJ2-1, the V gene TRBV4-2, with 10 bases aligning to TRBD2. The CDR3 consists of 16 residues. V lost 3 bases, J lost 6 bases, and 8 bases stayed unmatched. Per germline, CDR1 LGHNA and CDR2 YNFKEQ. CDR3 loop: CASSQPGTSVRNEQFF. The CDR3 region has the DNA TGTGCCAGCAGCCAGCCCGGGACTAGCGTACGCAATGAGCAGTTCTTC.

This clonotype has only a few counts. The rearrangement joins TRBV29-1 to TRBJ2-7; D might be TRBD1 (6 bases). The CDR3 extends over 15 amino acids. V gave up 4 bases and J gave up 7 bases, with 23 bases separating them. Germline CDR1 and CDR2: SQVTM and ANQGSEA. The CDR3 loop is CSVVGPNRAPGEQYF. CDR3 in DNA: TGCAGCGTTGTTGGGCCAAACAGGGCCCCGGGGGAGCAGTACTTC.

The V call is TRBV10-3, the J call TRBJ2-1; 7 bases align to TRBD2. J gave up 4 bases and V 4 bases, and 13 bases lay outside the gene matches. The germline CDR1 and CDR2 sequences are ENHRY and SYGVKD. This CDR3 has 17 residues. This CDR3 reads CAISGATRERHYNEQFF. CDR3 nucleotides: TGTGCCATCAGTGGGGCGACGCGGGAGCGCCATTACAATGAGCAGTTCTTC.

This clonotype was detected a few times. CDR3 sequence: CASSQQQGNEQYF. The CDR3 DNA follows: TGTGCCAGCAGCCAACAACAGGGAAACGAGCAGTACTTC. The J gene is TRBJ2-7, the V gene TRBV7-2; tentatively, D is TRBD1 (6 bases). V dropped 5 bases and J dropped 5 bases, with 13 bases sitting between them. Germline V gene lookup returns CDR1 SGHTA and CDR2 FQGNSA. This CDR3 comprises 13 residues.